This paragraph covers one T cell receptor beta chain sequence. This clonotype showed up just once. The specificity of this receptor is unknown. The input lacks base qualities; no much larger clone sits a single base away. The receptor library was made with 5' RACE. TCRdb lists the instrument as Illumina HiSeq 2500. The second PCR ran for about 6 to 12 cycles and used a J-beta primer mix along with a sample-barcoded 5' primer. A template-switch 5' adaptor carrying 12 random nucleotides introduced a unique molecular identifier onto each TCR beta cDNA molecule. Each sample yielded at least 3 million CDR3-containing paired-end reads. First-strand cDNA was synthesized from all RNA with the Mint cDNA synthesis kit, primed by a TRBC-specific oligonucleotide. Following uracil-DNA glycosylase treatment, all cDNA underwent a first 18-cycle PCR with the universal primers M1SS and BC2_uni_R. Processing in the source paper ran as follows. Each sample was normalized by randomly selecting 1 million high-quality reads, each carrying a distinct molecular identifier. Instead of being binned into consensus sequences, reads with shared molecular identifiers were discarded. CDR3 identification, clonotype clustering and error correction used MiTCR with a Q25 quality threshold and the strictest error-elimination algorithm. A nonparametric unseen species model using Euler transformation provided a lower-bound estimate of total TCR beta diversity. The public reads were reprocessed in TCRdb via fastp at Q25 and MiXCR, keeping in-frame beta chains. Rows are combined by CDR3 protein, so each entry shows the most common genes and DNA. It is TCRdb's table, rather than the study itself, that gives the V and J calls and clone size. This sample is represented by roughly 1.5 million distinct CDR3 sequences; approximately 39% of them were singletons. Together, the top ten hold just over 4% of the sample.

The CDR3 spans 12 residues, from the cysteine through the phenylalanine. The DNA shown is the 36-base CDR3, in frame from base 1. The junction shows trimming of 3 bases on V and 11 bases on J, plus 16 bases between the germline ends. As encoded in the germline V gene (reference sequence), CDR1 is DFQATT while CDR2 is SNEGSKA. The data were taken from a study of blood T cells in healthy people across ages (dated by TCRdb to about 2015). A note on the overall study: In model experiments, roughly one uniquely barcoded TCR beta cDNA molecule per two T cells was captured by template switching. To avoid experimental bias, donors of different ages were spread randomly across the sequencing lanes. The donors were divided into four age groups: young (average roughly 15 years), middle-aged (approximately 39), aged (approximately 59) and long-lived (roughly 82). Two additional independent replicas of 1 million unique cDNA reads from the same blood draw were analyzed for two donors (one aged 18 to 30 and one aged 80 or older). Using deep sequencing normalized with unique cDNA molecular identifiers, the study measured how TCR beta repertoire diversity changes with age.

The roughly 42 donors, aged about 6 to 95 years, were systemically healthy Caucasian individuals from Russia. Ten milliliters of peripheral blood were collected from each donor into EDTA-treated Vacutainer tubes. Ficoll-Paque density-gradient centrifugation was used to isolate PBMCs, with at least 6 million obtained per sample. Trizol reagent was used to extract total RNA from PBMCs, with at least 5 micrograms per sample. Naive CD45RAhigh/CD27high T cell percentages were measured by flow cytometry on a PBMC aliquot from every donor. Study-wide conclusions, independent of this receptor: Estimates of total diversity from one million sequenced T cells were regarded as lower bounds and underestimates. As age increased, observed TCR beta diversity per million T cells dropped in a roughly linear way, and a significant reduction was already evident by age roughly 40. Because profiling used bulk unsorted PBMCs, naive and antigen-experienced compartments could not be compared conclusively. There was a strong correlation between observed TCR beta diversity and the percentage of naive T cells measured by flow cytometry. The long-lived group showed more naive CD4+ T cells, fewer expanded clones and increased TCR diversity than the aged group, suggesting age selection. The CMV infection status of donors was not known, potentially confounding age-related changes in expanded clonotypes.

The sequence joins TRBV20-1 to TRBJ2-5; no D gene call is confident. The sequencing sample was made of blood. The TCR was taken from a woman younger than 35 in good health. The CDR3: CSARNPVNEQYF. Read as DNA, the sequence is TGCAGTGCTAGGAATCCCGTCAATGAGCAGTACTTC.